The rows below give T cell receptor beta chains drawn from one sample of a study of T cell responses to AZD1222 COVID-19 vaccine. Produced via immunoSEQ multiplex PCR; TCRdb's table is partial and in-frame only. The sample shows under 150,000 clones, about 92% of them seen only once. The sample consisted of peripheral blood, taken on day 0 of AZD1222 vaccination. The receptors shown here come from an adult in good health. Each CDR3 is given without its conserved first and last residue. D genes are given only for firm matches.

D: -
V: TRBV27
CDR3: ASRLTVQETQY

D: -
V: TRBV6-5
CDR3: ASSPQTNTGELF

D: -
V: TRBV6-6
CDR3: ASSKTEDYEQY

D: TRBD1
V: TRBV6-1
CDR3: ASSATDRGVGNTIY

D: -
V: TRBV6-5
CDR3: ASSYSAEAYEQY

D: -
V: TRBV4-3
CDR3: ASSLFDGNTIY

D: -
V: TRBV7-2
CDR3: ASSLLGGPNNEQF

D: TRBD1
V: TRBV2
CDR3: ASSGTGGLSF

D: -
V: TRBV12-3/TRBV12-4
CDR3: ASSTGSGYT

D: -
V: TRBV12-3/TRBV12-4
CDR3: ASSLGDPYEQY

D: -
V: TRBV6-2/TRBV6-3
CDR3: ASSPNNSPLH

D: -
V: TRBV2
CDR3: ASSVGTQVLNTEAF

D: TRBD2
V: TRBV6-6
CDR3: ASSPPGTSGNAAQF

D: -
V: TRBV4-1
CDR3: ASSQVASVRDVYEAF

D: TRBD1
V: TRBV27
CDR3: ATSRTGVYNEQF

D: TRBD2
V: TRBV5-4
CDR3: ASSFGLAGGSYEQY

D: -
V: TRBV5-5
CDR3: ASSLSAYYGYT

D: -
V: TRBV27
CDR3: ASSSRGSTDTQY

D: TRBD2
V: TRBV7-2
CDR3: ASSYLAGGPGETQY

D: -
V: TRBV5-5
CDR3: ASSNLAGELF

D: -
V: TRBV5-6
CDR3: ASSLTGPGTDTQY

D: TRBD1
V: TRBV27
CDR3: ASSQYRDRDEKLF

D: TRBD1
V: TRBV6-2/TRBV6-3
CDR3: ASSITGGPPYGYT

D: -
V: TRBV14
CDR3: ASSPMGGGTEAF

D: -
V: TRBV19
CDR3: ASTKKRGFGDQPQH

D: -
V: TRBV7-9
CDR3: ASSRYEFRDGELF

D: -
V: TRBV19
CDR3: ASSYPGGSTDTQY

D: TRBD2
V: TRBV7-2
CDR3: ASTPSSGGRGETQY

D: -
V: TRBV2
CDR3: ASRPAGGNQPQH

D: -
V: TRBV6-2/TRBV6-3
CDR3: ASSWGYGKPQH

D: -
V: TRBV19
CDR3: ASSWDATRGGYT

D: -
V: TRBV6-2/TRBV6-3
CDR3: ASSYSELSTDTQY

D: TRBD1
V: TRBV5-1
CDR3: ASSADRGPTGELF

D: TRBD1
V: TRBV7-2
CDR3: ASSLSQGRSSGYT

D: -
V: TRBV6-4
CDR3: ASQDSQQPQH

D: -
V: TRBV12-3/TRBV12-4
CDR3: ASSFGYGYT